The 14 T cell receptor beta chains below were found in one sample sequenced in a study of HIV-infected patients and healthy controls. Antiretroviral therapy had run roughly three months, about 14 weeks, before follow-up blood collection. Whole blood was used without fractionation, so all unsorted peripheral T cells were included. cDNA was made from about 500 ng RNA using alpha and beta constant primers. Separate chain-specific third strand synthesis with multiplexing indices produced the alpha and beta libraries. TCRdb called the 5' RACE reads again in MiXCR, with one record for every CDR3 protein. The sample includes approximately 15,000 distinct CDR3 sequences, 10% to 15% of them seen just once. The sample consisted of blood, taken during antiretroviral therapy. These TCRs come from an adult with HIV infection. The donor label of this sample is uncertain.

This clonotype has at least ten counts. The V call is TRBV21-1, the J call TRBJ2-7; TRBD1 is the table's D call and was not checked against the DNA. TRBV21-1 is an annotated pseudogene. The CDR3 is made up of 16 amino acids. CDR3 sequence: CASSLNPGPVPYEQYF. The CDR3 nucleotides read TGTGCCAGCAGCCTTAACCCGGGACCGGTCCCCTACGAGCAGTACTTC.

A few counts support this clonotype. V is TRBV13 and J is TRBJ1-2, with a possible D match to TRBD1 (5 bases). Trimming pared 1 base from V and 0 bases from J, leaving 6 bases between. The CDR3 contains 14 residues. Germline CDR1 PRHDT, CDR2 FYEKMQ (reference sequence). CDR3: CASSLDRTNYGYTF. The CDR3 DNA sequence: TGTGCCAGCAGCTTAGACAGGACTAACTATGGCTACACCTTC. Full variable domain (remainder filled in from reference TRBV13 and TRBJ1-2): AAGVIQSPRHLIKEKRETATLKCYPIPRHDTVYWYQQGPGQDPQFLISFYEKMQSDKGSIPDRFSAQQFSDYHSELNMSSLELGDSALYFCASSLDRTNYGYTFGSGTRLTVV.

This clonotype occurred many times. The chain recombines TRBV20-1 with TRBJ2-7, with TRBD2 identical over 14 bases. Germline CDR1 and CDR2: DFQATT and SNEGSKA (reference sequence). The CDR3 covers 19 residues. The ends lost 4 bases at V and 2 bases at J; junction bases unmatched: 16. CDR3 in amino acids: CSAKGPGLAGVIRPYEQYF. The CDR3 nucleotides read TGCAGTGCTAAAGGACCGGGACTAGCGGGAGTAATTCGCCCCTACGAGCAGTACTTC.

Ten or more counts support this clonotype. This CDR3 reads CASSDPPGQGLDEQYF. The CDR3 nucleotides read TGTGCCAGCAGTGACCCTCCGGGACAGGGGCTGGACGAGCAGTACTTC. The chain recombines TRBV6-1 with TRBJ2-7; TRBD1 agrees at 10 bases. V shed 3 bases, J shed 5 bases, and the junction held 10 bases outside the gene matches. Looked up from germline, CDR1 is MNHNS and CDR2 is SASEGT. The CDR3 spans 16 residues.

This clonotype was counted many times. The chain carries TRBV4-1 and TRBJ1-5, with D perhaps TRBD1 (5 bases). CDR1 and CDR2 from the germline V gene are MGHRA and YSYEKL. V was shortened by 3 bases and J by 2 bases, with 8 bases between the two germline ends. The CDR3 is made up of 14 amino acids. The CDR3 bases are TGCGCCAGCAGCCAGGGGGAGGGCAATCAGCCCCAGCATTTT. Translation: CASSQGEGNQPQHF.

This clonotype was observed many times. V gene TRBV7-9 combines with J gene TRBJ1-4; no clear D. This CDR3 has 13 residues. V lost 4 bases and J lost 5, with 8 bases in between. Germline CDR1 SEHNR, CDR2 FQNEAQ (reference sequence). CDR3: CASSSIGNEKLFF. In nucleotides, the CDR3 is TGTGCCAGCAGCTCCATTGGAAATGAAAAACTGTTTTTT.

The CDR3 nucleotides read TGTGCCAGCAGTCGGGGGGCTAGCGGGAGGAGCACCGGGGAGCTGTTTTTT. Residues: CASSRGASGRSTGELFF. The rearrangement joins TRBV2 to TRBJ2-2; 11 nucleotides line up with TRBD2. The CDR3 extends over 17 amino acids. Germline-derived CDR1 and CDR2 are SNHLY and FYNNEI. The V and J ends lost 5 bases and 4 bases, in that order; junction bases with no gene match: 9. The full variable domain, with the rest looked up from reference TRBV2 and TRBJ2-2, is EPEVTQTPSHQVTQMGQEVILRCVPISNHLYFYWYRQILGQKVEFLVSFYNNEISEKSEIFDDQFSVERPDGSNFTLKIRSTKLEDSAMYFCASSRGASGRSTGELFFGEGSRLTVL.

Comment on this clonotype: This may be a read error: a much more frequent sequence differs by one nucleotide. V is TRBV20-1 and J is TRBJ2-6; D is undetermined. CDR1 is DFQATT and CDR2 is SNEGSKA in the germline V gene (reference sequence). The CDR3 loop spans 16 amino acids. Trimming cost V 2 bases and J 1 base, with 12 bases left between them. The CDR3 DNA reads TGCAGTGCTAGATACCGGCTAGGGTCTGGGGCCAACGTCCTGACTTTC. Its protein is CSARYRLGSGANVLTF.

V is TRBV7-9 and J is TRBJ1-2; D ambiguous. Germline V gene lookup returns CDR1 SEHNR and CDR2 FQNEAQ (reference sequence). V lost 2 bases and J lost 8, with 15 bases in between. The CDR3 consists of 14 residues. The CDR3 here is CASSLSRVTNGYTF. Here the CDR3 DNA reads TGTGCCAGCAGCTTAAGTCGGGTAACTAACGGCTACACCTTC.

This clonotype occurred a few times. V gene TRBV20-1 combines with J gene TRBJ2-2; perhaps TRBD1 as D (8 bases). This CDR3 comprises 15 residues. Germline CDR1 reads DFQATT; CDR2 reads SNEGSKA (reference sequence). The V and J ends lost 4 bases and 1 base respectively, with 13 bases between them. Here the CDR3 reads CSANRGTMNTGELFF. The CDR3 DNA sequence: TGCAGTGCTAACAGGGGGACTATGAACACCGGGGAGCTGTTTTTT.

This clonotype appeared many times. This chain connects TRBV6-6 to TRBJ2-3; D might be TRBD1 (6 bases). V was pared by 7 bases and J by 1 base, with 9 bases between. Germline V CDR1 and CDR2: MNHNY, SVGAGI (reference sequence). CDR3 size: 13 residues. Here the CDR3 DNA reads TGTGCCAGCACCAGGGGACGCACAGATACGCAGTATTTT. This gives the protein CASTRGRTDTQYF.

This clonotype showed up many times. This sequence joins TRBV9 and TRBJ2-7, with 7 bases aligning to TRBD1. The ends lost 4 bases at V and 5 bases at J; junction bases unmatched: 15. CDR1 and CDR2 from the germline V gene are SGDLS and YYNGEE. There are 16 residues in the CDR3. CDR3 amino acids: CASSPTYRGHWNEQYF. The CDR3 DNA sequence: TGTGCCAGCAGCCCGACGTATAGGGGGCATTGGAACGAGCAGTACTTC.

V usage is TRBV5-5 and J usage is TRBJ2-7; the match to TRBD1 covers 9 bases. The trim removed 4 bases at V and 2 bases at J, leaving 7 bases unmatched. This CDR3 has 15 residues. CDR1 and CDR2 from the germline V gene are SGHKS and YYEKEE (reference sequence). CDR3 residues: CASSGGQGSAYEQYF. For the CDR3, the DNA is TGTGCCAGCAGCGGAGGACAGGGGAGTGCCTACGAGCAGTACTTC.

This clonotype was seen ten or more times. The chain joins TRBV28 to TRBJ1-4; 8 bases fit TRBD1. V lost 5 bases and J lost 8; bases outside the gene matches: 7. The CDR3 is made up of 14 amino acids. Germline assignment: CDR1 MDHEN and CDR2 SYDVKM. CDR3 nucleotide sequence: TGTGCCAGCAGTCTCGCCCGACAGGGGGAAAAACTGTTTTTT. This encodes CASSLARQGEKLFF.